Below are 14 T cell receptor beta chains sequenced from a single sample in a study of T-cell reconstitution after alpha-beta-depleted transplantation in children. A library of TCRbeta sequences, prepared with unique molecular identifiers, was generated. TCRdb processed the PCR reads anew with MiXCR; each CDR3 protein has one entry. The sample holds 300,000 to 350,000 distinct CDR3 sequences, roughly 17% seen once. The input for sequencing was PBMCs, mostly from graft donor cells, taken 360 days after TCRalphabeta/CD19-depleted stem cell transplant. These receptor sequences come from a male patient aged 2 to 10 who had a stem cell transplant for acute lymphoblastic leukemia, so the T cells may come from the graft donor.

This clonotype was counted only a few times. This chain connects TRBV13 to TRBJ2-7, with 15 bases aligning to TRBD2. CDR1 and CDR2 (germline): PRHDT, FYEKMQ (reference sequence). V shed 1 base and J 4 bases; nucleotides not matched to a gene: 2. The CDR3 length is 16 residues. The CDR3 is CASSLVGLAGGYEQYF. CDR3 coding DNA: TGTGCCAGCAGCTTAGTTGGACTAGCGGGAGGGTACGAGCAGTACTTC.

The V gene is TRBV4-1, the J gene TRBJ2-7; 8 bases are shared with TRBD2. Germline CDR1 MGHRA, CDR2 YSYEKL. The J segment lost 5 bases and the V segment lost 1 base, leaving 7 bases of the junction unmatched. There are 15 residues in the CDR3. CDR3 sequence (DNA): TGCGCCAGCAGCCAAGCCTCCCGGCGGGGGGACGAGCAGTACTTC. Translation: CASSQASRRGDEQYF.

This clonotype was seen at least ten times. The V call is TRBV5-6, the J call TRBJ2-3, with D maybe TRBD2 (6 bases). Germline assignment: CDR1 SGHDT and CDR2 YYEEEE. This CDR3 region has 16 residues. The V end lost 3 bases, the J end lost 0 bases, and 14 bases lay between the germline ends. The CDR3 loop reads CASSSLTRTSTDTQYF. DNA of the CDR3: TGTGCCAGCAGCTCTTTGACTAGGACTAGCACAGATACGCAGTATTTT.

J is TRBJ2-1 and V is TRBV12-3 or TRBV12-4; D is uncertain. The CDR3 has 14 amino acids. V shed 2 bases and J shed 3 bases, with 8 bases lying between them. As DNA, the CDR3 is TGTGCCAGCAGTTTAAAGGCTAGCTACAATGAGCAGTTCTTC. Translated: CASSLKASYNEQFF.

The table lists this clonotype with a few counts. This rearrangement joins TRBV6-1 to TRBJ2-1; possibly TRBD2 for D (7 bases). The CDR3 is 15 amino acids. The V end was cut by 6 bases, the J end by 0 bases, with 12 bases between. Germline V gene data show CDR1 as MNHNS and CDR2 as SASEGT. In DNA, the CDR3 is TGTGCCAGCAGAAGGGGGGGAAGCTCCTACAATGAGCAGTTCTTC. Translation gives CASRRGGSSYNEQFF.

The sample holds a few counts of this clonotype. The chain links TRBV10-3 to TRBJ2-1, with 7 positions matching TRBD2. The CDR3 is made up of 16 amino acids. Trimming at V came to 6 bases and at J to 6 bases, leaving 14 bases not matched to a gene. CDR1 is ENHRY, CDR2 SYGVKD, per germline. For the CDR3, the DNA is TGTGCCATCAGCGAAAGCGGGATAGGCCGGGGCAATGAGCAGTTCTTC. As protein: CAISESGIGRGNEQFF.

The V call is TRBV9, the J call TRBJ1-2; weak D call: TRBD1 (5 bases). Per the germline V gene, CDR1 is SGDLS and CDR2 is YYNGEE. Trimming shortened V by 0 bases and J by 5 bases, and 14 bases separated the two germline ends. This CDR3 has 15 amino acids. CDR3 DNA sequence: TGTGCCAGCAGCGTAGCAGCCGGGACGGATTATGGCTACACCTTC. Its protein product is CASSVAAGTDYGYTF.

The chain joins TRBV20-1 to TRBJ2-1; TRBD2 aligns across 10 bases. V lost 7 bases and J lost 0; bases outside the gene matches: 9. Germline lookup yields CDR1 DFQATT and CDR2 SNEGSKA (reference sequence). The CDR3 runs 16 residues. The CDR3 region is CSVLSASGSSYNEQFF. CDR3 coding DNA: TGCAGTGTTCTATCGGCTAGCGGGAGCTCCTACAATGAGCAGTTCTTC.

There are a few counts of this clonotype. The chain uses TRBV29-1 and TRBJ2-7; D might be TRBD1 (6 bases). The CDR3 is 13 residues long. V was pared by 1 base and J by 6 bases, with 13 bases between. Germline values: CDR1 SQVTM, CDR2 ANQGSEA. The DNA for the CDR3 is TGCAGCGTTGAAGGGGGGCTTTTCCCCGAGCAGTACTTC. This codes for CSVEGGLFPEQYF.

This clonotype has more than one count but fewer than ten. V is TRBV12-3 or TRBV12-4 and J is TRBJ2-5; 9 bases align to TRBD2. The V gene end was trimmed by 3 bases and the J gene end by 7 bases; junction bases not matched to a gene: 6. This CDR3 has 14 amino acids. CDR3 region: CASSFASGKATQYF. The CDR3 nucleotides read TGTGCCAGCAGTTTCGCTAGCGGGAAAGCGACCCAGTACTTC.

This clonotype was detected only a few times. J is TRBJ1-1 and V is TRBV3-1, with 9 bases identical to TRBD1. V dropped 6 bases and J dropped 10; count of bases not matched to a gene: 9. The germline CDR1 and CDR2 sequences are LGHDT and YNNKEL (reference sequence). The length of the CDR3 is 13 residues. The CDR3 is CASRFRQGDVAFF. CDR3 in DNA: TGTGCCAGCAGATTCCGACAGGGGGATGTAGCTTTCTTT.

The chain links TRBV27 to TRBJ2-7; weak D call: TRBD1 (6 bases). Trimming removed 0 bases at V and 3 bases at J, with 12 bases between. Per germline, CDR1 MNHEY and CDR2 SMNVEV (reference sequence). The CDR3 is 15 residues long. The CDR3 sequence: CASSLSGASHYEQYF. CDR3 in DNA: TGTGCCAGCAGTTTATCGGGGGCCAGTCACTACGAGCAGTACTTC.

The genes are TRBV12-3 or TRBV12-4 and TRBJ2-1, with 7 bases aligning to TRBD2. This CDR3 contains 15 residues. V lost 6 bases and J lost 4; bases outside the gene matches: 9. CDR3 sequence (DNA): TGTGCCAGCAGGTCAGCGGGAATGGGGTACAATGAGCAGTTCTTC. Its translation is CASRSAGMGYNEQFF.

This clonotype was recorded at least ten times. V and J are TRBV12-3 or TRBV12-4 and TRBJ2-1; D possibly uses TRBD1 or TRBD2 (5 bases each). CDR3 length: 14 amino acids. V lost 1 base to trimming and J lost 6 bases, with 10 bases between them. The CDR3 DNA sequence: TGTGCCAGCAGTTTAGGGGGACGAGGCAATGAGCAGTTCTTC. This encodes CASSLGGRGNEQFF.